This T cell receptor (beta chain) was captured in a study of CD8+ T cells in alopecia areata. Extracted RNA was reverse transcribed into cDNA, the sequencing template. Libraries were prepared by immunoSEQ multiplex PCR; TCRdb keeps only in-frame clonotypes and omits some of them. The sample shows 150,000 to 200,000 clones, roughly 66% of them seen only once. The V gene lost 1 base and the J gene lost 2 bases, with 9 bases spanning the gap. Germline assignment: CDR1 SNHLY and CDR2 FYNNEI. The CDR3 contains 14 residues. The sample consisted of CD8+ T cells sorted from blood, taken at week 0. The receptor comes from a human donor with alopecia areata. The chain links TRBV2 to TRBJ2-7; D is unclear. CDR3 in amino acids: CASSEGPAPYEQYF. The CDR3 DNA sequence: TGTGCCAGCAGTGAAGGTCCAGCCCCCTACGAGCAGTACTTC.